Listed below are T cell receptor beta chains from one sample, sequenced in a study of T cell repertoires in cytomegalovirus infection. MiXCR, run by TCRdb on the reads, gives a single entry per CDR3 protein. The table records around 540,000 distinct CDR3 sequences, 30% to 40% of them present only once. These receptors' targets are unknown. The sequencing here drew on cultured PBMCs, taken from culture after CMV antigen stimulation. All receptors come from a human donor in good health (CMV status not recorded). Some clones in this sample may be carry-over from other donors' samples. Each CDR3 is given with its conserved first and last residue. D genes are given only for firm matches. Clone size is given for some rows only: seen once, a few or many times, or a class if the clone is expanded.

j_call clone_size v_call d_call cdr3_nt cdr3_aa
TRBJ2-1 - TRBV2 TRBD2 TGTGCCAGCAGTGAATCTAGCGGGGCGGGGGGTGAGCAGTTCTTC CASSESSGAGGEQFF
TRBJ2-4 - TRBV7-2 TRBD1 TGTGCCAGCACCTCAGACAGGGGTTTGTACTTC CASTSDRGLYF
TRBJ2-7 - TRBV25-1 TRBD2 TGTGCCAGCAGTGACATCGCAGCGGGAGGTACCTACGAGCAGTACTTC CASSDIAAGGTYEQYF
TRBJ1-2 - TRBV11-2 - TGTGCCAGCAGCCCAGAAGGGTCCGCATATGGCTACACCTTC CASSPEGSAYGYTF
TRBJ2-1 many TRBV2 TRBD1 TGTGCCAGCAACAGACGAGGGGGACAGGGGTCCTACAATGAGCAGTTCTTC CASNRRGGQGSYNEQFF
TRBJ2-2 few TRBV12-3/TRBV12-4 - TGTGCCAGCAGTTTTGAGGTCACCGGGGAGCTGTTTTTT CASSFEVTGELFF
TRBJ2-7 few TRBV12-3/TRBV12-4 - TGTGCCAGCAGTAACCCCGTAGACCGTCCTTGGGAGCAGTACTTC CASSNPVDRPWEQYF
TRBJ2-1 - TRBV10-1 TRBD1 TGCGCCAGCGGGACAGGGGGTCGAGATGAGCAGTTCTTC CASGTGGRDEQFF
TRBJ2-7 few TRBV7-2 TRBD2 TGTGCCAGCAGCTCCACTAGCGGGGGGTCCTACGAGCAGTACTTC CASSSTSGGSYEQYF
TRBJ2-3 few TRBV19 TRBD2 TGTGCCAGTACCAATCCGACGGGTAGCGGGAGGGCAGATACGCAGTATTTT CASTNPTGSGRADTQYF
TRBJ2-7 few TRBV7-9 TRBD2 TGTGCCAGCGCGAGGGAGGGGAGCGAGCAGTACTTC CASAREGSEQYF
TRBJ2-3 - TRBV27 TRBD2 TGTGCCAGCAGTTTTAGCGGGAGTCAGACAGATACGCAGTATTTT CASSFSGSQTDTQYF
TRBJ1-2 - TRBV7-2 - TGTGCCAGCAGCTTAGATTGGGGGCATAACTATGGCTACACCTTC CASSLDWGHNYGYTF
TRBJ2-7 few TRBV7-6 TRBD1 TGTGCCAGCAGCTTAGCGAAGGGACAGGGGTACGAGCAGTACTTC CASSLAKGQGYEQYF
TRBJ2-2 - TRBV9 - TGTGCCAGCAGCGTAGAAGGTTTAGCGAACACCGGGGAGCTGTTTTTT CASSVEGLANTGELFF
TRBJ2-1 many TRBV5-8 TRBD2 TGTGCCAGCAGCTTCACTCGGACTAGCGGAGCCTACAATGAGCAGTTCTTC CASSFTRTSGAYNEQFF
TRBJ2-5 - TRBV2 TRBD2 TGTGCCAGCAGTAGGGACTATCCGGAGACCCAGTACTTC CASSRDYPETQYF
TRBJ2-2 few TRBV19 TRBD2 TGTGCCAGTAGTAAACTAGCGGGAGGGGAGCTGTTTTTT CASSKLAGGELFF
TRBJ2-3 few TRBV19 TRBD2 TGTGCCAGTAGTGAACTAGCGGGAGGAGCAGATACGCAGTATTTT CASSELAGGADTQYF
TRBJ1-6 - TRBV4-1 - TGCGCCAGCAGCCAAGAACTCAGTCGGGAAAATTCACCCCTCCACTTT CASSQELSRENSPLHF
TRBJ1-5 - TRBV20-1 - TGCAGTGCTAACCTGGGGGCAACCGGCAATCAGCCCCAGCATTTT CSANLGATGNQPQHF
TRBJ1-2 few TRBV10-3 TRBD1 TGTGCCATTCCATTGGGACAGGGTTTTGGCTACACCTTC CAIPLGQGFGYTF
TRBJ2-7 few TRBV11-2 TRBD1 TGTGCCAGCAGCTTAACAGGTCAGGGGGATCACGAGCAGTACTTC CASSLTGQGDHEQYF
TRBJ2-4 once TRBV19 - TGTGCCAGTAGCACGGTGGGGGCAAACATTCAGTACTTC CASSTVGANIQYF
TRBJ2-5 few TRBV27 - TGTGCCAGAACAGGGTACCAAGAGACCCAGTACTTC CARTGYQETQYF
TRBJ1-4 - TRBV4-3 TRBD1 TGCGCCAGCAGCCAAGACTGGGACAGGGGCTCCGGGTGGCTGTTTTTT CASSQDWDRGSGWLFF
TRBJ1-4 - TRBV7-4 TRBD1 TGTGCCAGCAGGCCTCCGGGACAGAATGAAAAACTGTTTTTT CASRPPGQNEKLFF
TRBJ2-7 few TRBV4-1 - TGCGCCAGCAGCCAAGCAGGAACCACCTACGAGCAGTACTTC CASSQAGTTYEQYF
TRBJ2-1 - TRBV29-1 - TGCAGCGTTGAAGGGTACGCGCTTGAGCAGTTCTTC CSVEGYALEQFF
TRBJ2-5 - TRBV4-3 TRBD2 TGCGCCAGCAGCCAAGAGAATTCGGTCCTAGCGGGAGCCGAAGAGACCCAGTACTTC CASSQENSVLAGAEETQYF
TRBJ2-7 - TRBV11-1 TRBD2 TGTGCCAGCAGCCCGAGGCTAGCGGGGCCCTACGAGCAGTACTTC CASSPRLAGPYEQYF
TRBJ2-1 - TRBV7-9 - TGTGCCAGCAGCTTAAGAGGAGGGGGAGGTTACAATGAGCAGTTCTTC CASSLRGGGGYNEQFF
TRBJ2-2 - TRBV19 - TGTGCCAGTAGTAAAAGACCGGGCCCGACCGGGGAGCTGTTTTTT CASSKRPGPTGELFF
TRBJ2-7 - TRBV7-9 - TGTGCCAGCAGCCCCCCGCGGCAGGGTAACGAGCAGTACTTC CASSPPRQGNEQYF
TRBJ2-1 - TRBV6-2/TRBV6-3 TRBD1 TGTGCCAGCAGTTATTTCAGGGGGCATTCCTACAATGAGCAGTTCTTC CASSYFRGHSYNEQFF
TRBJ2-1 once TRBV19 TRBD2 TGTGCCAGTAGTATTGTAGCGGGTGAGCAGTTCTTC CASSIVAGEQFF
TRBJ2-1 few TRBV6-2/TRBV6-3 TRBD2 TGTGCCAGCAACACAGGCCTAGCGGGAGGGAGTGAGCAGTTCTTC CASNTGLAGGSEQFF
TRBJ1-2 few TRBV12-3/TRBV12-4 - TGTGCCAGCAGTTTAGCTGGCAGGGGAAACTATGGCTACACCTTC CASSLAGRGNYGYTF
TRBJ2-1 - TRBV4-1 - TGCGCCAGCAGCCAAGATGGCGTAGCCCGCAATGAGCAGTTCTTC CASSQDGVARNEQFF
TRBJ2-1 - TRBV7-2 TRBD1 TGTGCCACATCGGACAGGGGGCAGGATGAGCAGTTCTTC CATSDRGQDEQFF